These T cell receptor beta chains were read from a single sample in a study of blood T cell repertoires in COVID-19. Clones were sequenced by immunoSEQ multiplex PCR, and TCRdb holds only the in-frame ones, with some missing. Of more than 85,000 clones listed, around nine tenths are singletons. Specimen: peripheral blood. The receptors here all came from a human donor with COVID-19, enrolled during active disease. The donor label of this sample is uncertain. The CDR3 runs from the conserved cysteine through the conserved F or W. Each record gives: D gene, J gene, V gene, clone size, CDR3 DNA, CDR3 protein. D genes are given only for firm matches. The size entry is marked missing in some rows and otherwise reads once, few, many or a size class.

d_call: .
j_call: TRBJ1-5
v_call: TRBV15
clone_size: .
cdr3_nt: TGTGCCACCAGCGTGAGTAGCAATCAGCCCCAGCATTTT
cdr3_aa: CATSVSSNQPQHF

d_call: TRBD2
j_call: TRBJ2-1
v_call: TRBV28
clone_size: .
cdr3_nt: TGTGCCAGCAGTTCAGCGGGAAGGTCCTACAATGAGCAGTTCTTC
cdr3_aa: CASSSAGRSYNEQFF

d_call: TRBD1
j_call: TRBJ2-1
v_call: TRBV19
clone_size: .
cdr3_nt: TGTGCCAGTAGTGTTAACAGGGGGACTGAGCAGTTCTTC
cdr3_aa: CASSVNRGTEQFF

d_call: .
j_call: TRBJ1-1
v_call: TRBV11-2
clone_size: .
cdr3_nt: TGTGCCAGCAGTCTTTACTCCGTGAACACTGAAGCTTTCTTT
cdr3_aa: CASSLYSVNTEAFF

d_call: .
j_call: TRBJ2-7
v_call: TRBV11-3
clone_size: .
cdr3_nt: TGTGCCAGCAGCTTGGCAGGGACCTACGAGCAGTACTTC
cdr3_aa: CASSLAGTYEQYF

d_call: TRBD1
j_call: TRBJ1-2
v_call: TRBV5-1
clone_size: .
cdr3_nt: TGCGCCAGCAGCGTCTCCCGGGACAGCTATGGCTACACCTTC
cdr3_aa: CASSVSRDSYGYTF

d_call: .
j_call: TRBJ1-2
v_call: TRBV4-2
clone_size: .
cdr3_nt: TGTGCCAGCAGCCCACAGGGAACAGGACCAGCTAACTATGGCTACACCTTC
cdr3_aa: CASSPQGTGPANYGYTF

d_call: .
j_call: TRBJ1-5
v_call: TRBV10-3
clone_size: .
cdr3_nt: TGTGCCATCTCATCTGAGGAATATCAGCCCCAGCATTTT
cdr3_aa: CAISSEEYQPQHF

d_call: TRBD1
j_call: TRBJ1-2
v_call: TRBV18
clone_size: .
cdr3_nt: TGTGCCAGCTCACCCGGGACAGGGTATGGCTACACCTTC
cdr3_aa: CASSPGTGYGYTF

d_call: TRBD1
j_call: TRBJ1-4
v_call: TRBV2
clone_size: .
cdr3_nt: TGTGCCAGCATTGGACAGGACTCCGTTTCAACTAATGAAAAACTGTTTTTT
cdr3_aa: CASIGQDSVSTNEKLFF

d_call: TRBD1
j_call: TRBJ1-2
v_call: TRBV30
clone_size: .
cdr3_nt: TGTGCCTGGAGTTCCGACAGGGGATCCTATGGCTACACCTTC
cdr3_aa: CAWSSDRGSYGYTF

d_call: .
j_call: TRBJ2-2
v_call: TRBV5-1
clone_size: few
cdr3_nt: TGCGCCAGCAGCTCATTCGCGGACTCGAACACCGGGGAGCTGTTTTTT
cdr3_aa: CASSSFADSNTGELFF

d_call: .
j_call: TRBJ2-2
v_call: TRBV30
clone_size: once
cdr3_nt: TGTGCCTGGGTAGACTTTTTCAGGGCCGGGGAGCTGTTTTTT
cdr3_aa: CAWVDFFRAGELFF

d_call: TRBD1
j_call: TRBJ1-5
v_call: TRBV15
clone_size: .
cdr3_nt: TGTGCCACCAGCAAAGGGACAGCCTACAATCAGCCCCAGCATTTT
cdr3_aa: CATSKGTAYNQPQHF

d_call: .
j_call: TRBJ1-1
v_call: TRBV7-6
clone_size: .
cdr3_nt: TGTGCCAGCAGCTTAGCGTCGGGGGTTAACACTGAAGCTTTCTTT
cdr3_aa: CASSLASGVNTEAFF

d_call: .
j_call: TRBJ1-1
v_call: TRBV7-9
clone_size: .
cdr3_nt: TGTGCCAGCAGCCTCGAGGGATGGGGAAACACTGAAGCTTTCTTT
cdr3_aa: CASSLEGWGNTEAFF